This entry features one TCR beta chain sequence. These data belong to a study of CD8 T cells in Susac syndrome. The CDR3 spans 15 residues. V lost 3 bases and J 7 bases, leaving 20 bases between the germline ends. CDR1 and CDR2 from the germline V gene are SGDLS and YYNGEE. RNA amounts of about 0.5 to 1 ug underwent reverse transcription with random hexamers. With immunoSEQ multiplex PCR, TCR beta CDR3 was amplified across 54 Vbeta and 13 Jbeta. TCRdb independently ran MiXCR on the immunoSEQ multiplex PCR reads; one entry per CDR3 protein. Here the sample spans some 120,000 distinct CDR3 sequences, around nine tenths being singletons. TCR beta sequencing was performed on blood CD8+ and CD4+ T cells. It was treatment-naive patients with stable or active relapsing-remitting disease who made up the multiple sclerosis controls. TEMRA cells underwent FACS enrichment and CD8+ and CD4+ T cells underwent negative isolation.

V is TRBV9 and J is TRBJ2-7; no firm D call. The source is a human donor with multiple sclerosis. The sequenced sample was CD8+ T cells from PBMCs. CDR3 DNA: TGTGCCAGCAGCGGATCTACGGATGGCGGTAGGGAGCAGTACTTC. Residues: CASSGSTDGGREQYF.